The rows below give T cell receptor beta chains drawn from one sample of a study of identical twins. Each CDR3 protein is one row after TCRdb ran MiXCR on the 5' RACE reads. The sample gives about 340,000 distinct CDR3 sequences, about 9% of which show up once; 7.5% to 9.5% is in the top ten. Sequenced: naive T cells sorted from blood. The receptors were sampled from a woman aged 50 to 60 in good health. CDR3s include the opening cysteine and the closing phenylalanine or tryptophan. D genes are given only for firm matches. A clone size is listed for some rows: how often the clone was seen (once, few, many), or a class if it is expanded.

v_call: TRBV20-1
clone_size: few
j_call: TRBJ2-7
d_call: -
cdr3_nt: TGCAGTGCCACCTACGACTCGGCTCTCTACGAGCAGTACTTC
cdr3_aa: CSATYDSALYEQYF

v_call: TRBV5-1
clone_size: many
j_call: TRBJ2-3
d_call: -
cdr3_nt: TGCGCCAGCAGCTTGGGAGCCCTTAGCGGTCGCACAGATACGCAGTATTTT
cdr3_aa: CASSLGALSGRTDTQYF

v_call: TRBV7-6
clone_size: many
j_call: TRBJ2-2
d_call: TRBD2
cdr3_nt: TGTGCCAGCTCCCACCCGGGACTAGCGGGAGGGAACACCGGGGAGCTGTTTTTT
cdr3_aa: CASSHPGLAGGNTGELFF

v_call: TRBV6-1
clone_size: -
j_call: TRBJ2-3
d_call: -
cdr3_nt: TGTGCCAGCGGGGACCCTACCACAGATACGCAGTATTTT
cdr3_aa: CASGDPTTDTQYF

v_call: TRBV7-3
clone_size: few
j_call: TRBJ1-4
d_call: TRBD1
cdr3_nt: TGTGCCAGCAGCTCCCGGGACAGCACGCACCAAACGGGAAAACTGTTTTTT
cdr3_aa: CASSSRDSTHQTGKLFF

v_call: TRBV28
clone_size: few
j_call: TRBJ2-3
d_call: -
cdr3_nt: TGTGCCAGCAGTTTCGGGGGAGTTGGGACAGATACGCAGTATTTT
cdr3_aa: CASSFGGVGTDTQYF

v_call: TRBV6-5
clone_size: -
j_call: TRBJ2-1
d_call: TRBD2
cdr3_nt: TGTGCCAGCAGCTACTCTAGCGGGAGGGTGAATGAGCAGTTCTTC
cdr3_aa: CASSYSSGRVNEQFF

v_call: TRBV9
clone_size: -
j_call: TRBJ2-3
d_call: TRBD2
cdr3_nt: TGTGCCAGCAGCGTAGCTAGCGGGGGCACAGATACGCAGTATTTT
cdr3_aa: CASSVASGGTDTQYF

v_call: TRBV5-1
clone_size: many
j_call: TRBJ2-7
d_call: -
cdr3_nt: TGTGCCAGCAGTTTAGAGGGCTACGAGCAGTACTTC
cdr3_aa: CASSLEGYEQYF

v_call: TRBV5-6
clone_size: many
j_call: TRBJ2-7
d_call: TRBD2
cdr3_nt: TGTGCCAGCGGTACTAGCGGGAGGCTTCTAGGGTCCGAGCAGTACTTC
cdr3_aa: CASGTSGRLLGSEQYF

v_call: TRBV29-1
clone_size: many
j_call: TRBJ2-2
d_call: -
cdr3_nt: TGCAGCGTTGATTTGGGGGTGCGTTTAGCCGGGGAGCTGTTTTTT
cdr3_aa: CSVDLGVRLAGELFF

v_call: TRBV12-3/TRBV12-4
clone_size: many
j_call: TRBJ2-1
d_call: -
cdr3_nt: TGTGCCAGCGGATACAATGAGCAGTTCTTC
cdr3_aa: CASGYNEQFF

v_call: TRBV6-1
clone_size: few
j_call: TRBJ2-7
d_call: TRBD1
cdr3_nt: TGTGCCAGCAGTGGGTCCCGGGACAGGCTCTCCTACGAGCAGTACTTC
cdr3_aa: CASSGSRDRLSYEQYF

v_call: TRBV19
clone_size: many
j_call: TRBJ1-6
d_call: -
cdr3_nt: TGTGCCAGTAGCCCGACGGCTGGGGAGTCACCCCTCCACTTT
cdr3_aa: CASSPTAGESPLHF